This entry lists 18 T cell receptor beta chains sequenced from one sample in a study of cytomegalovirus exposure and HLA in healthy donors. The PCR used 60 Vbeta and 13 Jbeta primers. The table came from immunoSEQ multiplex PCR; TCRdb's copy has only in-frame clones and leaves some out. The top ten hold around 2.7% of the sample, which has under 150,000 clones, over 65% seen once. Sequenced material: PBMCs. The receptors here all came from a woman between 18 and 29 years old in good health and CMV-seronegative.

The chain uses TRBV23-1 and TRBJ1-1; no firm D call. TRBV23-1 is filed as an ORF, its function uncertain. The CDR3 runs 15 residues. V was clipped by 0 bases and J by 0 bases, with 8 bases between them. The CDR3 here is CASSQSYRVNTEAFF. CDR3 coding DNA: TGCGCCAGCAGTCAATCTTACCGAGTGAACACTGAAGCTTTCTTT.

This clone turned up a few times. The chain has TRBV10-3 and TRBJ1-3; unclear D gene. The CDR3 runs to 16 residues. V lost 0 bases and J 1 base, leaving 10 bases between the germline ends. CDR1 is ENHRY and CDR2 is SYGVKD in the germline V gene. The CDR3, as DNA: TGTGCCATCAGTGAGTCAGGCGGAGGGTCTGGAAACACCATATATTTT. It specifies CAISESGGGSGNTIYF.

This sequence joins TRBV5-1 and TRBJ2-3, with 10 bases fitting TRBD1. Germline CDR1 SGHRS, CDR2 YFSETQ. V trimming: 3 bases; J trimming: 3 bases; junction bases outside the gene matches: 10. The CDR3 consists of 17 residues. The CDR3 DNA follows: TGCGCCAGCAGCTCGGCCGTTGGGACAGGGGTAACAGATACGCAGTATTTT. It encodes CASSSAVGTGVTDTQYF.

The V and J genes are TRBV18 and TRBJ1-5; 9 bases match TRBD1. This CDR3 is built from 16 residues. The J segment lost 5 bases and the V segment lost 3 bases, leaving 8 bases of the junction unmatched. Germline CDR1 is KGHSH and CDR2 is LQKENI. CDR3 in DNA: TGTGCCAGCTCACCCTCGGGACAGGGCTCTGATCAGCCCCAGCATTTT. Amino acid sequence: CASSPSGQGSDQPQHF. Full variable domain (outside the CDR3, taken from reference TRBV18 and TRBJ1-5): NAGVMQNPRHLVRRRGQEARLRCSPMKGHSHVYWYRQLPEEGLKFMVYLQKENIIDESGMPKERFSAEFPKEGPSILRIQQVVRGDSAAYFCASSPSGQGSDQPQHFGDGTRLSIL.

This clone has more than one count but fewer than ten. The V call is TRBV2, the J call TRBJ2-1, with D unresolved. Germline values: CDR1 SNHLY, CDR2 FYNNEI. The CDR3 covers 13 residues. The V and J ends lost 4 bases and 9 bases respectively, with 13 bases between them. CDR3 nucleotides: TGTGCCAGCAGTGTATTCTACTTCGCTGAGCAGTTCTTC. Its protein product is CASSVFYFAEQFF.

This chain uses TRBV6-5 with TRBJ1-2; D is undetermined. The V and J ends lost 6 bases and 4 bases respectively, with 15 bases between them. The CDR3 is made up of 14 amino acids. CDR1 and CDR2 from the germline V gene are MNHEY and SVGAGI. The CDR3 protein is CASSPSGRSYGYTF. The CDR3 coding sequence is TGTGCCAGCAGCCCATCGGGGAGGTCCTATGGCTACACCTTC.

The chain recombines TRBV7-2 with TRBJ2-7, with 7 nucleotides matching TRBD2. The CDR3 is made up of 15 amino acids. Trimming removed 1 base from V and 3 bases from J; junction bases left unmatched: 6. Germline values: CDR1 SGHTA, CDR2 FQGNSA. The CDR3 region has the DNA TGTGCCAGCAGCTTAGGGGGGGGTTTGGGCTACGAGCAGTACTTC. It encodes CASSLGGGLGYEQYF.

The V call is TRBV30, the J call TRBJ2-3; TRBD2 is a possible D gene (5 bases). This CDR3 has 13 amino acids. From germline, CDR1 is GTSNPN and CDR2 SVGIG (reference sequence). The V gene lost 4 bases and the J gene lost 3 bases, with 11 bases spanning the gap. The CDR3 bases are TGTGCCTGGACAACCGGGGTAACAGATACGCAGTATTTT. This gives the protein CAWTTGVTDTQYF.

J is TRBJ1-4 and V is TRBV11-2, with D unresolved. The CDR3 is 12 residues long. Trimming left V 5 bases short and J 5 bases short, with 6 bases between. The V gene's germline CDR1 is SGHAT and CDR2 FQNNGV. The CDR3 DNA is TGTGCCAGCAGCATCAGGAATGAAAAACTGTTTTTT. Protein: CASSIRNEKLFF.

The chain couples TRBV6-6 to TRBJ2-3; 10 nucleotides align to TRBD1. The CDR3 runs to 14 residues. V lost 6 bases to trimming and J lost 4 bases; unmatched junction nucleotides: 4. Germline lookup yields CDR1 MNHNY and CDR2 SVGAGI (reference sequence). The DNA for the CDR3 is TGTGCCAGCAGCCTAGGACAGGGGGCAGATACGCAGTATTTT. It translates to CASSLGQGADTQYF.

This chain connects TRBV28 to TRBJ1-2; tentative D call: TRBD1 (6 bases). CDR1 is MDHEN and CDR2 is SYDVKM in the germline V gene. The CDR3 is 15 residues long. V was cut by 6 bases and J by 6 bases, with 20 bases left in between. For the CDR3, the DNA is TGTGCCAGCAGCAGACACCGGGACACTGAGCATGGCTACACCTTC. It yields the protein CASSRHRDTEHGYTF.

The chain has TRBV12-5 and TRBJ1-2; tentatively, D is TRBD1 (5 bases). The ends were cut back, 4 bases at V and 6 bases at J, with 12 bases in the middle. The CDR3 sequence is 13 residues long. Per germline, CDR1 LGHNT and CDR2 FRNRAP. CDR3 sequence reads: CASGSQGDHGYTF. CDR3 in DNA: TGTGCTAGTGGTTCTCAGGGCGACCATGGCTACACCTTC.

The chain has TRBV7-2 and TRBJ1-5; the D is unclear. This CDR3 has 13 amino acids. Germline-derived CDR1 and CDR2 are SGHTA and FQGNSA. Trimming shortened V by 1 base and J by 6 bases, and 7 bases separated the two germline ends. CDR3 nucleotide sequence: TGTGCCAGCAGCTTAGGTCCCGGTCAGCCCCAGCATTTT. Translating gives CASSLGPGQPQHF.

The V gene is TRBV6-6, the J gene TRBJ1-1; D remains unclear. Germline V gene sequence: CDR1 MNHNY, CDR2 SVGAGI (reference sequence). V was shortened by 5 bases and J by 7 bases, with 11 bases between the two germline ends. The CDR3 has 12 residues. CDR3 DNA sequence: TGTGCCAGCAGTACAACTCAGGTTGAAGCTTTCTTT. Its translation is CASSTTQVEAFF.

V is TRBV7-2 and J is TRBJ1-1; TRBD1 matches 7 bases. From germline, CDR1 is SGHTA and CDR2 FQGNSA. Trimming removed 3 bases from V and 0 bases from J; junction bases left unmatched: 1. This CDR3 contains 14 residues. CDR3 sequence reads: CASSFGQVNTEAFF. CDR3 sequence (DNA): TGTGCCAGCAGCTTCGGACAGGTGAACACTGAAGCTTTCTTT.

CDR3 protein: CASSGTGTRYTYNEQFF. The CDR3 region has the DNA TGTGCCAGCAGCGGGACCGGGACTAGATATACATACAATGAGCAGTTCTTC. The V and J genes are TRBV7-8 and TRBJ2-1; 8 bases agree with TRBD2. Trimming cost V 5 bases and J 4 bases; bases outside gene matches: 13. This CDR3 has 17 residues. The germline gives CDR1 SGHVS, CDR2 FQNEAQ.

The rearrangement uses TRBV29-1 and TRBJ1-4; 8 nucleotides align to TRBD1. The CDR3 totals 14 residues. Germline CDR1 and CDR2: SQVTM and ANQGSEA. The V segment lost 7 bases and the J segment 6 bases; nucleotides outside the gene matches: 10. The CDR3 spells CSASAGGLDEKLFF. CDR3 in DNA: TGCAGCGCCTCAGCAGGGGGCTTGGATGAAAAACTGTTTTTT. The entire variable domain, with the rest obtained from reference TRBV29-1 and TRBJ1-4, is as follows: SAVISQKPSRDICQRGTSLTIQCQVDSQVTMMFWYRQQPGQSLTLIATANQGSEATYESGFVIDKFPISRPNLTFSTLTVSNMSPEDSSIYLCSASAGGLDEKLFFGSGTQLSVL.

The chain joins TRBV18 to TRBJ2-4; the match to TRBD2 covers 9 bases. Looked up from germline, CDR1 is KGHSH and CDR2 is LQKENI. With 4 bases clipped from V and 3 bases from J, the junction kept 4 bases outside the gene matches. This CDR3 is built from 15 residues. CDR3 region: CASSLLAGRKNIQYF. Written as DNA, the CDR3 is TGTGCCAGCTCACTACTAGCGGGTCGCAAAAACATTCAGTACTTC. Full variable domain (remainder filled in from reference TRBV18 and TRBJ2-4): NAGVMQNPRHLVRRRGQEARLRCSPMKGHSHVYWYRQLPEEGLKFMVYLQKENIIDESGMPKERFSAEFPKEGPSILRIQQVVRGDSAAYFCASSLLAGRKNIQYFGAGTRLSVL.